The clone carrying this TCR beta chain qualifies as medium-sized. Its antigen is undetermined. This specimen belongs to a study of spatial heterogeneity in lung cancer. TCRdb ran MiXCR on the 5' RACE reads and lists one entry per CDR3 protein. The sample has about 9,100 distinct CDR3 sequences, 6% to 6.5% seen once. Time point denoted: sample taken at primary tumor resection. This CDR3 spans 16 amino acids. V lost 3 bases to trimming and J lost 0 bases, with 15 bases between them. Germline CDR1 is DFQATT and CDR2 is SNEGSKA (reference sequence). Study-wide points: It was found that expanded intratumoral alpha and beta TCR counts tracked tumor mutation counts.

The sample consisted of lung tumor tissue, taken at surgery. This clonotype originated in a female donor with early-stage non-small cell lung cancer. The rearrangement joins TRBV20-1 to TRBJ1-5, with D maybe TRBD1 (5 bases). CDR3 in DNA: TGCAGTGCTAGTGGTTGGGAGGGGAATAGCAATCAGCCCCAGCATTTT. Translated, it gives CSASGWEGNSNQPQHF.